The clone carrying this T cell receptor beta chain has ten or more counts. Its specificity is not known. This sample is drawn from a study of T-cell reconstitution after alpha-beta-depleted transplantation in children. Findings of the study overall: T-cell counts and diversity at one year following transplant were attributed mainly to newly produced T cells. Several hundred expanded graft clones reportedly gave rise to the alpha-beta T cells present about two months after transplant.

This CDR3 has 14 residues. V lost 5 bases, J lost 2 bases, and 11 bases lay in between. CDR1 SGHAT and CDR2 FQNNGV come from the germline V gene. For TCRbeta, the library was prepared with unique molecular identifiers. TCRdb re-derived calls from the PCR reads in MiXCR, one entry per CDR3 protein. The data contain 700,000 to 950,000 distinct CDR3 sequences, under 20% of them singletons. The J gene is TRBJ2-3, the V gene TRBV11-2; a possible D gene is TRBD2 (5 bases). This TCR was recovered from a male patient younger than 18 who had a stem cell transplant for acute lymphoblastic leukemia, so the T cells may come from the graft donor. The sample in question was PBMCs, mostly from graft donor cells, obtained 360 days after TCRalphabeta/CD19-depleted stem cell transplant. CDR3 DNA sequence: TGTGCCAGCAGCCCAGGACTTTACACAGATACGCAGTATTTT. This codes for CASSPGLYTDTQYF.